These 24 T cell receptor beta chains came from one sample sequenced in a study of chemoradiotherapy in HPV16-positive cancers. Data came from immunoSEQ multiplex PCR; TCRdb stores just in-frame clones and leaves some out. This table has roughly 32,000 clones, roughly nine tenths appearing once. Sequenced here: blood, sampled from a patient who underwent chemoradiotherapy. These receptors were collected from a human donor with HPV-associated anogenital cancer.

This clone was detected only a few times. The rearrangement uses TRBV5-4 and TRBJ2-7, with D possibly matching TRBD1 (6 bases). Germline CDR1 is SGHNT and CDR2 is YYREEE (reference sequence). Trimming pared 3 bases from V and 2 bases from J, leaving 12 bases between. The CDR3 contains 14 residues. The CDR3 loop reads CASSSGQGPYEQYF. CDR3 DNA sequence: TGTGCCAGCAGCTCGGGACAAGGGCCCTACGAGCAGTACTTC.

Only one count was recorded for this clone. The CDR3: CASSSRDSPSYEQYF. The CDR3 DNA sequence: TGTGCCAGCAGCTCCCGGGACAGTCCCTCCTACGAGCAGTACTTC. The V and J genes are TRBV5-4 and TRBJ2-7, with 7 bases fitting TRBD1. Trimming took 3 bases from V and 0 from J; bases not matched to a gene: 6. CDR1 and CDR2 from the germline V gene are SGHNT and YYREEE (reference sequence). The CDR3 runs to 15 residues.

The rearrangement uses TRBV5-1 and TRBJ1-1; 9 positions match TRBD1. Unmatched junction bases numbered 4, after V lost 3 bases and J lost 1 base. CDR3 length: 15 amino acids. Germline V gene sequence: CDR1 SGHRS, CDR2 YFSETQ. CDR3 sequence: CASSWGTGPNTEAFF. The DNA of the CDR3 is TGCGCCAGCAGCTGGGGGACAGGGCCGAACACTGAAGCTTTCTTT.

Written as DNA, the CDR3 is TGTGCCAGTAGTCCTCGGAGGACAGATACGCAGTATTTT. Amino acids: CASSPRRTDTQYF. The J gene is TRBJ2-3, the V gene TRBV19, with TRBD2 as a possible D gene (5 bases). Germline values: CDR1 LNHDA, CDR2 SQIVND (reference sequence). This CDR3 spans 13 amino acids. V lost 5 bases, J lost 3 bases, and 9 bases lay in between. Full variable domain (rest looked up from reference TRBV19 and TRBJ2-3): DGGITQSPKYLFRKEGQNVTLSCEQNLNHDAMYWYRQDPGQGLRLIYYSQIVNDFQKGDIAEGYSVSREKKESFPLTVTSAQKNPTAFYLCASSPRRTDTQYFGPGTRLTVL.

This clone appeared a single time. This chain connects TRBV18 to TRBJ2-7; D is uncertain. The length of the CDR3 is 14 residues. Deletions cut 4 bases from V and 0 bases from J, with 10 bases between. Per the germline V gene, CDR1 is KGHSH and CDR2 is LQKENI. The CDR3 region has the DNA TGTGCCAGCTCACACCGACACGACTCCTACGAGCAGTACTTC. Translation: CASSHRHDSYEQYF.

The chain recombines TRBV5-1 with TRBJ2-5; no reliable D call. The germline gives CDR1 SGHRS, CDR2 YFSETQ. This CDR3 comprises 13 residues. Trimming removed 0 bases from V and 6 bases from J, with 9 bases in between. CDR3 sequence (DNA): TGCGCCAGCAGCTTGGACCTTGACAAGACCCAGTACTTC. Its translation is CASSLDLDKTQYF.

A remark on this clone: A read error may produce the germline difference seen at one junction end. The chain combines TRBV6-1 with TRBJ2-7; no clear D. The V gene's germline CDR1 is MNHNS and CDR2 SASEGT. CDR3 length: 13 amino acids. The CDR3 nucleotides read TGTGCCAGCAGTCAAGCCTTCGCCTACGAGCAGTACTTC. It encodes CASSQAFAYEQYF.

The V and J genes are TRBV12-5 and TRBJ1-1; TRBD1 is a possible D gene (6 bases). This CDR3 is built from 14 residues. Germline CDR1 and CDR2: LGHNT and FRNRAP. V lost 5 bases and J lost 5, with 15 bases in between. CDR3 in DNA: TGTGCTAGTGGTCTACAGGGTCCGTGGACTGAAGCTTTCTTT. This encodes CASGLQGPWTEAFF. The whole variable domain, filled in from reference TRBV12-5 and TRBJ1-1, reads DARVTQTPRHKVTEMGQEVTMRCQPILGHNTVFWYRQTMMQGLELLAYFRNRAPLDDSGMPKDRFSAEMPDATLATLKIQPSEPRDSAVYFCASGLQGPWTEAFFGQGTRLTVV.

The sample holds one count of this clone. The junction departs from germline at one end; a sequencing error may be responsible. The J gene is TRBJ2-7, the V gene TRBV6-5, with 7 nucleotides matching TRBD2. Germline lookup yields CDR1 MNHEY and CDR2 SVGAGI. The CDR3 consists of 11 residues. CDR3 bases: TGTGCCAGCAGTCAAAGCGGGATCACCCACTTC. It translates to CASSQSGITHF.

V and J are TRBV9 and TRBJ2-7; TRBD1 might be the D (6 bases). With 4 bases removed from V and 2 bases from J, the gap between germline ends came to 19 bases. The CDR3 totals 16 residues. CDR1 is SGDLS and CDR2 is YYNGEE in the germline V gene. The CDR3 sequence: CASSPVSGTPTYEQYF. DNA for the CDR3: TGTGCCAGCAGCCCCGTCTCCGGGACACCTACCTACGAGCAGTACTTC. The variable domain in full, with the rest retrieved from reference TRBV9 and TRBJ2-7, is DSGVTQTPKHLITATGQRVTLRCSPRSGDLSVYWYQQSLDQGLQFLIQYYNGEERAKGNILERFSAQQFPDLHSELNLSSLELGDSALYFCASSPVSGTPTYEQYFGPGTRLTVT.

The rearrangement links TRBV5-1 to TRBJ2-3; 14 bases agree with TRBD2. The V gene's germline CDR1 is SGHRS and CDR2 YFSETQ. V was clipped by 0 bases and J by 6 bases; unmatched bases: 0. This CDR3 spans 15 amino acids. CDR3 nucleotide sequence: TGCGCCAGCAGCTTGGGGACTAGCGGGAGGGATACGCAGTATTTT. This gives the protein CASSLGTSGRDTQYF.

This clone was counted a single time. The rearrangement joins TRBV18 to TRBJ2-6; 9 bases agree with TRBD1. V shed 3 bases, J shed 3 bases, and the junction held 9 bases outside the gene matches. Germline lookup yields CDR1 KGHSH and CDR2 LQKENI. This CDR3 has 18 residues. CDR3 coding DNA: TGTGCCAGCTCACCTTACAGGGGGCAATTCAATGGGGCCAACGTCCTGACTTTC. Translation: CASSPYRGQFNGANVLTF.

This chain uses TRBV16 with TRBJ1-5; TRBD1 might be the D (5 bases). V lost 3 bases to trimming and J lost 1 base, with 13 bases between them. Germline CDR1 reads KGHSY; CDR2 reads FQNENV. CDR3 length: 16 residues. The CDR3 DNA follows: TGTGCCAGCAGCCAGGCGCGGGGGGGAAGCAATCAGCCCCAGCATTTT. Translation gives CASSQARGGSNQPQHF.

The rearrangement uses TRBV23-1 and TRBJ1-1; perhaps TRBD1 as D (5 bases). TRBV23-1 is flagged as an ORF with uncertain function. The CDR3 spans 17 residues. The V end lost 3 bases, the J end lost 1 base, and 18 bases lay between the germline ends. This CDR3 is CASSHSSHRKRNTEAFF. CDR3 bases: TGCGCCAGCAGTCACTCCTCACACAGGAAACGGAACACTGAAGCTTTCTTT.

The rearrangement links TRBV5-1 to TRBJ2-3; possibly TRBD2 for D (5 bases). The CDR3 is made up of 15 amino acids. The V end was cut by 4 bases, the J end by 0 bases, with 12 bases between. CDR1 and CDR2 (germline): SGHRS, YFSETQ. CDR3 DNA: TGCGCCAGCAGCCGAGGGAGTGCTAGCACAGATACGCAGTATTTT. This sequence encodes CASSRGSASTDTQYF.

The chain links TRBV2 to TRBJ2-7; D possibly corresponds to TRBD2 (5 bases). In germline, CDR1 is SNHLY, CDR2 FYNNEI. Trimming left V 6 bases short and J 11 bases short, with 17 bases between. The CDR3 loop spans 12 amino acids. The CDR3 loop is CASSPSGGEEYF. DNA of the CDR3: TGTGCCAGCAGCCCGAGTGGAGGAGAGGAGTACTTC.

The chain has TRBV7-2 and TRBJ2-5; D gene ambiguous. Trimming removed 2 bases at V and 4 bases at J, with 8 bases between. CDR3 length equals 13 residues. Germline values: CDR1 SGHTA, CDR2 FQGNSA. The CDR3 sequence: CASSLPDGETQYF. Written as DNA, the CDR3 is TGTGCCAGCAGCTTACCGGACGGAGAGACCCAGTACTTC.

The chain couples TRBV6-5 to TRBJ2-2, with 8 bases identical to TRBD2. Per the germline V gene, CDR1 is MNHEY and CDR2 is SVGAGI. The V gene end was trimmed by 2 bases and the J gene end by 3 bases; junction bases not matched to a gene: 2. CDR3 length: 15 residues. The CDR3 sequence: CASSYVAGYTGELFF. CDR3 DNA sequence: TGTGCCAGCAGTTACGTAGCGGGATACACCGGGGAGCTGTTTTTT.

The chain couples TRBV4-1 to TRBJ1-2, with 7 positions matching TRBD1. Germline V gives CDR1 MGHRA, CDR2 YSYEKL. The CDR3 loop spans 14 amino acids. V dropped 3 bases and J dropped 8; count of bases not matched to a gene: 9. CDR3 amino acids: CASSQVGQSGGYTF. The CDR3 DNA reads TGCGCCAGCAGCCAGGTGGGACAGTCTGGCGGCTACACCTTC.

This clone was seen a single time. V is TRBV4-3 and J is TRBJ1-1; possibly TRBD1 for D (6 bases). Per the germline V gene, CDR1 is LGHNA and CDR2 is YSLEER. CDR3 length equals 14 residues. V gave up 2 bases and J gave up 1 base, with 8 bases separating them. This CDR3 reads CASSQMTGNTEAFF. The DNA for the CDR3 is TGCGCCAGCAGCCAAATGACAGGGAACACTGAAGCTTTCTTT.

This clone appeared a single time. V gene TRBV9 combines with J gene TRBJ2-1; no firm D call. V was shortened by 0 bases and J by 0 bases, with 16 bases between the two germline ends. CDR3 length equals 18 residues. Germline lookup yields CDR1 SGDLS and CDR2 YYNGEE. This CDR3 is CASSVGGQGISSYNEQFF. The CDR3 DNA is TGTGCCAGCAGCGTAGGTGGGCAAGGCATTAGCTCCTACAATGAGCAGTTCTTC.

Remarks on this clone: The junction does not match germline at one end; this may be a read error. Different DNA sequences within this sample yield the same CDR3. CDR3 DNA sequence: TGCGCCAGCAGCGTCCTGGGGCAGGGTCCCTACGAGCAGTACTTC. It codes for CASSVLGQGPYEQYF. This chain joins TRBV9 and TRBJ2-7, with a weak D call TRBD1 (5 bases). CDR1 and CDR2 from the germline V gene are SGDLS and YYNGEE. The CDR3 has 15 amino acids.

The V call is TRBV7-3, the J call TRBJ2-1, with D hard to call. This CDR3 comprises 13 residues. Germline V lookup: CDR1 SGHTA, CDR2 FQGTGA. Trimming pared 5 bases from V and 2 bases from J, leaving 7 bases between. For the CDR3, the DNA is TGTGCCAGCAGCCCCGTGGCCTACAATGAGCAGTTCTTC. Translated, it gives CASSPVAYNEQFF.

This clone appeared once. The chain combines TRBV11-2 with TRBJ2-1; 7 positions match TRBD2. Germline V gene lookup returns CDR1 SGHAT and CDR2 FQNNGV. This CDR3 is built from 15 residues. The trim removed 3 bases at V and 5 bases at J, leaving 7 bases unmatched. CDR3 DNA sequence: TGTGCCAGCAGCTTCTCTAGCGGAGGGGACAATGAGCAGTTCTTC. It is translated as CASSFSSGGDNEQFF.